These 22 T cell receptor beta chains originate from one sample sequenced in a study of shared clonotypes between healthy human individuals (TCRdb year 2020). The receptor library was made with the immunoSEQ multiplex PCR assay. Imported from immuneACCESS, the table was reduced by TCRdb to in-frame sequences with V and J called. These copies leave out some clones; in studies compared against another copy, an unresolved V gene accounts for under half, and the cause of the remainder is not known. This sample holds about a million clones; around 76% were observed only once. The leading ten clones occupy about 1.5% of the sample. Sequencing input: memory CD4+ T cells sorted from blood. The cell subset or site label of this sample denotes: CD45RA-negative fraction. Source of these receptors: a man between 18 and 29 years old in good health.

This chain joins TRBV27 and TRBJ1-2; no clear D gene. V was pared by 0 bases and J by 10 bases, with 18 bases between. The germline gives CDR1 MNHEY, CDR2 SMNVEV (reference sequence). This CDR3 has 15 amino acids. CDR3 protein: CASSLSGEGPRFYTF. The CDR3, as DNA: TGTGCCAGCAGTTTATCTGGGGAAGGTCCTCGTTTCTACACCTTC.

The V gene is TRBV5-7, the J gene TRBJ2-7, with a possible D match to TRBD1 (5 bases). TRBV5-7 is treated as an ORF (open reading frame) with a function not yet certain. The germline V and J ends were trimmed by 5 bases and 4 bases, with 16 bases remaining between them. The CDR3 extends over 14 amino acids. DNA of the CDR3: TGTGCCAGCAGTCTCGGGTCAGGGCGGTACGAGCAGTACTTC. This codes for CASSLGSGRYEQYF.

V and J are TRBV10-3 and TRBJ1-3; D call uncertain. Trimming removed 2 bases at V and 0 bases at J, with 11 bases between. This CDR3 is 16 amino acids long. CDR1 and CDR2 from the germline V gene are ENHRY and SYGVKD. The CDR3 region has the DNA TGTGCCATCAGTGAGGTCCCGGAGAGCTCTGGAAACACCATATATTTT. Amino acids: CAISEVPESSGNTIYF.

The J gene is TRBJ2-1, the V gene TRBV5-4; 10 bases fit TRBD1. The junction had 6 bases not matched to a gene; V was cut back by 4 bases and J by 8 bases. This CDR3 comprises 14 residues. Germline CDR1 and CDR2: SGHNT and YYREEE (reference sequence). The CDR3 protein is CASSRDRGSDEQFF. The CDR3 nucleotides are TGTGCCAGCAGCCGGGACAGGGGTTCCGATGAGCAGTTCTTC.

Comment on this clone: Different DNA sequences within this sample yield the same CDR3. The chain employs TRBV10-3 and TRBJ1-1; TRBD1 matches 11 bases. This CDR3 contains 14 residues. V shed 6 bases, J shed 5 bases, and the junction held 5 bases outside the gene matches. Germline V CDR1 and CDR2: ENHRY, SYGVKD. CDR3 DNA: TGTGCCATCAGCCCGGGACAGGGGGGGACTGAAGCTTTCTTT. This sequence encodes CAISPGQGGTEAFF.

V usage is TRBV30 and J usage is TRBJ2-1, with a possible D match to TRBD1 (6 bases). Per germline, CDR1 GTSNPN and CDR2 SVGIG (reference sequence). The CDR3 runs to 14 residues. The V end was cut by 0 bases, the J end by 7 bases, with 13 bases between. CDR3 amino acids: CAWSVQTGRNEQFF. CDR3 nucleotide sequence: TGTGCCTGGAGTGTACAGACAGGTCGGAATGAGCAGTTCTTC.

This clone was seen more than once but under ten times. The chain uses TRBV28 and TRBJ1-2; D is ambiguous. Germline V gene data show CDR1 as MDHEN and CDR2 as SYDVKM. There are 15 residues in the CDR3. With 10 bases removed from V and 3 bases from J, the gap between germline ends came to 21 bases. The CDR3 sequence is CATTSTQDGYYGYTF. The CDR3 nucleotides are TGTGCCACCACATCGACCCAGGACGGCTACTATGGCTACACCTTC.

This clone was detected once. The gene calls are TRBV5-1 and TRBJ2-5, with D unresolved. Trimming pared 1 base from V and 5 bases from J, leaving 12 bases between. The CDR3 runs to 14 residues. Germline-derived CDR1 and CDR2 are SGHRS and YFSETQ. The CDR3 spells CASSLLKPWETQYF. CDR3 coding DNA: TGCGCCAGCAGCTTGCTCAAACCCTGGGAGACCCAGTACTTC.

The CDR3 reads CASSKPGTGSSGANVLTF. As DNA, the CDR3 is TGTGCCAGCAGCAAACCCGGGACAGGGAGCTCTGGGGCCAACGTCCTGACTTTC. This chain links TRBV28 with TRBJ2-6; 9 nucleotides agree with TRBD1. This CDR3 has 18 amino acids. Germline trimming cut 6 bases from V and 0 bases from J; bases unmatched to any gene: 9. Germline CDR1 reads MDHEN; CDR2 reads SYDVKM. The full variable domain, rest sourced from reference TRBV28 and TRBJ2-6, is DVKVTQSSRYLVKRTGEKVFLECVQDMDHENMFWYRQDPGLGLRLIYFSYDVKMKEKGDIPEGYSVSREKKERFSLILESASTNQTSMYLCASSKPGTGSSGANVLTFGAGSRLTVL.

The CDR3 sequence is CASSFFLPNQPQHF. The CDR3 DNA reads as TGTGCCAGCAGTTTTTTTCTCCCAAATCAGCCCCAGCATTTT. The rearrangement joins TRBV28 to TRBJ1-5, with D unclear. Germline CDR1 is MDHEN and CDR2 is SYDVKM. The CDR3 consists of 14 residues. The V gene lost 3 bases and the J gene lost 4 bases, with 10 bases spanning the gap.

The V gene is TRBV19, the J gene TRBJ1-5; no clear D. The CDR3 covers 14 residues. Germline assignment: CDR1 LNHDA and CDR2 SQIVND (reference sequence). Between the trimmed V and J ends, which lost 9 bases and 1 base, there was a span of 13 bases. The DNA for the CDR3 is TGTGCCAGCCAACCGACCGACAGCAATCAGCCCCAGCATTTT. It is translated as CASQPTDSNQPQHF. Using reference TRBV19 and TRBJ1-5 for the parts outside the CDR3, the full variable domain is DGGITQSPKYLFRKEGQNVTLSCEQNLNHDAMYWYRQDPGQGLRLIYYSQIVNDFQKGDIAEGYSVSREKKESFPLTVTSAQKNPTAFYLCASQPTDSNQPQHFGDGTRLSIL.

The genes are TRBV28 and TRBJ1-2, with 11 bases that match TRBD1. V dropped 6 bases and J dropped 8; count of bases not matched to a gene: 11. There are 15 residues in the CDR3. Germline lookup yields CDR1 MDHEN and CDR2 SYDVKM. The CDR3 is CASRGTGGASRGYTF. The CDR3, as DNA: TGTGCCAGCAGGGGGACAGGGGGGGCCTCTAGGGGCTACACCTTC.

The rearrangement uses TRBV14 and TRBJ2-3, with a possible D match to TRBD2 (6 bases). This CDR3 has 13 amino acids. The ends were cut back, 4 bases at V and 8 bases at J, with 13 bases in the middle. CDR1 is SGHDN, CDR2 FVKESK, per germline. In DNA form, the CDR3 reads TGTGCCAGCAGCCCGAGGACGCGGGGTACGCAGTATTTT. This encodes CASSPRTRGTQYF.

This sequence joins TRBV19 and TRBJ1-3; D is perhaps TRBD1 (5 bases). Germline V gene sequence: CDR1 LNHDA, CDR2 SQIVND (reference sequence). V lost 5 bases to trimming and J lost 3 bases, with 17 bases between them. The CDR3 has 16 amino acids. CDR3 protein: CASSPNRRRDGNTIYF. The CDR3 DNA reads TGTGCCAGTAGTCCAAACAGGAGGCGAGATGGAAACACCATATATTTT.

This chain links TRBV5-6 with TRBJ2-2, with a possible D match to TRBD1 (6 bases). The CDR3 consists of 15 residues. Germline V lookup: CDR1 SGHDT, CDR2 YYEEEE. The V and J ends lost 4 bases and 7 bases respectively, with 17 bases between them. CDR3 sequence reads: CASSPTTGFDGELFF. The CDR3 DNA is TGTGCCAGCAGCCCCACCACAGGGTTTGACGGGGAGCTGTTTTTT.

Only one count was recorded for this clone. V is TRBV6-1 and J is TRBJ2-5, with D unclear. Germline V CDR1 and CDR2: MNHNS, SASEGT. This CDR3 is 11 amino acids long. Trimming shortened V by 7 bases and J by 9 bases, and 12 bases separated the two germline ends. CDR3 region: CASTSIGAQYF. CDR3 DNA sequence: TGTGCCAGCACCTCCATCGGCGCCCAGTACTTC.

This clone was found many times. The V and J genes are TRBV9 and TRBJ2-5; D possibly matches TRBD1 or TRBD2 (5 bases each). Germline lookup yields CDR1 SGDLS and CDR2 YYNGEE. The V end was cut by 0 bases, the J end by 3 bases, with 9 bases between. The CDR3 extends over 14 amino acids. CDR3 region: CASSVVGAKETQYF. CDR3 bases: TGTGCCAGCAGCGTAGTCGGGGCGAAAGAGACCCAGTACTTC.

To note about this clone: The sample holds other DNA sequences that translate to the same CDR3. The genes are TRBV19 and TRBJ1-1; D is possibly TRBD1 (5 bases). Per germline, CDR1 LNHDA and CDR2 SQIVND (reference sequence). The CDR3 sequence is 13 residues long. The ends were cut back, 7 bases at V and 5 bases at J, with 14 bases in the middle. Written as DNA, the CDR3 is TGTGCCAGTACGGGCAGGGTAAGGACTGAAGCTTTCTTT. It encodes CASTGRVRTEAFF. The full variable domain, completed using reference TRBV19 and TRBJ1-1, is DGGITQSPKYLFRKEGQNVTLSCEQNLNHDAMYWYRQDPGQGLRLIYYSQIVNDFQKGDIAEGYSVSREKKESFPLTVTSAQKNPTAFYLCASTGRVRTEAFFGQGTRLTVV.

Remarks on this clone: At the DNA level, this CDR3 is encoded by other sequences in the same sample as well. The CDR3 bases are TGTGCCACCGGAGGAGCAACTAATGAAAAACTGTTTTTT. It encodes CATGGATNEKLFF. This chain uses TRBV6-5 with TRBJ1-4; no firm D call. The germline V gene has CDR1 MNHEY and CDR2 SVGAGI. This CDR3 has 13 residues. The V gene lost 10 bases and the J gene lost 0 bases, with 9 bases spanning the gap.

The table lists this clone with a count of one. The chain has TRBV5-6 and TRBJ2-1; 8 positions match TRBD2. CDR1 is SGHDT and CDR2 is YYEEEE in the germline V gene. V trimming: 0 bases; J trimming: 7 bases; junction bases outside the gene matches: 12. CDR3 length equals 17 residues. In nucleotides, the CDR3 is TGTGCCAGCAGCTTGGCGGATTGGCCGGGGGGGCCGAATGAGCAGTTCTTC. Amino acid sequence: CASSLADWPGGPNEQFF. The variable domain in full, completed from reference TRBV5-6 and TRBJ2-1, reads DAGVTQSPTHLIKTRGQQVTLRCSPKSGHDTVSWYQQALGQGPQFIFQYYEEEERQRGNFPDRFSGHQFPNYSSELNVNALLLGDSALYLCASSLADWPGGPNEQFFGPGTRLTVL.

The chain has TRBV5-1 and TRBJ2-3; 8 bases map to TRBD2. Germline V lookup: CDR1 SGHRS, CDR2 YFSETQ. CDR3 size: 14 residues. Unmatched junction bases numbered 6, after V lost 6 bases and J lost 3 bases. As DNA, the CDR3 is TGCGCCAGCACCCGGGAGGGGGTAACAGATACGCAGTATTTT. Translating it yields CASTREGVTDTQYF.

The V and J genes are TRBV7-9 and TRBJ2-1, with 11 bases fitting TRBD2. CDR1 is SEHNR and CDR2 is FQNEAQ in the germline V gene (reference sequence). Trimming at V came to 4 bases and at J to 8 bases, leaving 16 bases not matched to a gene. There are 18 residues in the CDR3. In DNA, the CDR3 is TGTGCCAGCAGCTCTAACATGGGTAGCGGGAGGGCCCTTTATGAGCAGTTCTTC. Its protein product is CASSSNMGSGRALYEQFF.